Presented here are 30 T cell receptor beta chains from one specimen sequenced in a study of PD-L1 blockade in urothelial cancer. Indicated time point: pretreatment peripheral blood. Profiling relied on immunoSEQ multiplex PCR, and the TCRdb table lists in-frame clones only, not all of them. Here the sample spans fewer than 85,000 clones, over 80% being singletons. The sample in question was PBMCs, obtained around atezolizumab (anti-PD-L1) treatment. These receptors all stem from a woman between 70 and 85 years old with urothelial cancer.

This rearrangement joins TRBV5-1 to TRBJ2-1, with 11 bases that match TRBD2. The CDR3 runs 17 residues. With V trimmed by 3 bases and J by 0 bases, 5 bases remained unmatched. The germline gives CDR1 SGHRS, CDR2 YFSETQ. The CDR3: CASSSNSGRGSYNEQFF. In nucleotides, the CDR3 is TGCGCCAGCAGCTCCAATAGCGGGAGGGGCTCCTACAATGAGCAGTTCTTC.

This chain connects TRBV7-3 to TRBJ1-1, with TRBD1 matching 7 bases. V lost 5 bases and J lost 3; bases outside the gene matches: 6. The CDR3 loop spans 14 amino acids. Looked up from germline, CDR1 is SGHTA and CDR2 is FQGTGA. CDR3: CASSGRGRDTEAFF. The CDR3 nucleotides are TGTGCCAGCAGCGGAAGGGGGCGAGACACTGAAGCTTTCTTT.

This clone was observed a handful of times. Other DNA variants within this sample encode the same CDR3. The chain is built from TRBV5-1 and TRBJ2-7; TRBD1 matches at 9 bases. The V segment lost 3 bases and the J segment 1 base; nucleotides outside the gene matches: 2. CDR1 is SGHRS and CDR2 is YFSETQ in the germline V gene. The CDR3 contains 14 residues. This CDR3 reads CASSSGTGSYEQYF. CDR3 nucleotides: TGCGCCAGCAGCTCCGGGACAGGGTCCTACGAGCAGTACTTC.

The chain joins TRBV19 to TRBJ1-2; 8 bases are shared with TRBD1. The germline CDR1 and CDR2 sequences are LNHDA and SQIVND (reference sequence). The CDR3 covers 15 residues. The ends lost 5 bases at V and 8 bases at J; junction bases unmatched: 13. The CDR3 region is CASSPGQGAVRGYTF. CDR3 coding DNA: TGTGCCAGTAGTCCGGGGCAGGGGGCGGTAAGAGGCTACACCTTC.

This sequence joins TRBV7-8 and TRBJ2-7; a weak D match, TRBD1 (5 bases). Germline V gene sequence: CDR1 SGHVS, CDR2 FQNEAQ. Trimming took off 7 bases at V and 3 bases at J, with 19 bases between the two ends. CDR3 length equals 15 residues. The CDR3 loop is CASTPWGRNDYEQYF. DNA of the CDR3: TGTGCCAGCACCCCCTGGGGCAGGAACGACTACGAGCAGTACTTC.

The rearrangement uses TRBV18 and TRBJ1-2, with no clear D. V lost 3 bases and J lost 6, with 11 bases in between. The CDR3 has 13 amino acids. Germline values: CDR1 KGHSH, CDR2 LQKENI. CDR3 protein: CASSPAVGDGYTF. The CDR3 nucleotides read TGTGCCAGCTCACCTGCGGTCGGGGATGGCTACACCTTC. Using reference TRBV18 and TRBJ1-2 for the parts outside the CDR3, the full variable domain is NAGVMQNPRHLVRRRGQEARLRCSPMKGHSHVYWYRQLPEEGLKFMVYLQKENIIDESGMPKERFSAEFPKEGPSILRIQQVVRGDSAAYFCASSPAVGDGYTFGSGTRLTVV.

V is TRBV9 and J is TRBJ2-3; TRBD1 matches 8 bases. Per germline, CDR1 SGDLS and CDR2 YYNGEE. The CDR3 is 15 amino acids. The ends lost 0 bases at V and 5 bases at J; junction bases unmatched: 5. CDR3 sequence reads: CASSVDQGALDTQYF. The DNA of the CDR3 is TGTGCCAGCAGCGTAGATCAGGGGGCCTTAGATACGCAGTATTTT.

Judged by abundance, this clone is medium-sized. V usage is TRBV20-1 and J usage is TRBJ1-2, with 7 positions matching TRBD1. Per germline, CDR1 DFQATT and CDR2 SNEGSKA (reference sequence). The CDR3 contains 11 residues. Germline trimming cut 5 bases from V and 8 bases from J; bases unmatched to any gene: 5. CDR3 bases: TGCAGTGCTCCTCACAGGGGAGGCTACACCTTC. Translating it yields CSAPHRGGYTF.

The V and J genes are TRBV4-1 and TRBJ2-1; 9 bases match TRBD2. J was trimmed by 9 bases and V by 0 bases; bases with no gene match: 6. Germline lookup yields CDR1 MGHRA and CDR2 YSYEKL. The CDR3 runs to 15 residues. The CDR3 here is CASSQEALAGSEQFF. As DNA, the CDR3 is TGCGCCAGCAGCCAAGAGGCCCTAGCGGGAAGTGAGCAGTTCTTC.

This clone occurred a few times. The CDR3 sequence is CASSLETGNPPLHF. The CDR3 region has the DNA TGTGCCAGCAGCTTAGAAACAGGGAATCCACCCCTCCACTTT. V is TRBV11-2 and J is TRBJ1-6; D possibly corresponds to TRBD1 (6 bases). V was clipped by 0 bases and J by 11 bases, with 11 bases between them. The V gene's germline CDR1 is SGHAT and CDR2 FQNNGV. This CDR3 is built from 14 residues.

The CDR3 sequence: CASSFQGSINEQYF. In nucleotides, the CDR3 is TGCGCCAGCAGCTTTCAGGGGAGTATTAACGAGCAGTACTTC. J is TRBJ2-7 and V is TRBV5-1, with D tentatively TRBD1 (6 bases). Trimming pared 2 bases from V and 5 bases from J, leaving 14 bases between. In germline, CDR1 is SGHRS, CDR2 YFSETQ. CDR3 length: 14 amino acids.

V is TRBV4-1 and J is TRBJ1-5; 10 bases line up with TRBD1. V shed 6 bases and J 5 bases; nucleotides not matched to a gene: 4. Germline values: CDR1 MGHRA, CDR2 YSYEKL. The CDR3 consists of 14 residues. This CDR3 reads CASSQGQGYQPQHF. CDR3 bases: TGCGCCAGCAGTCAGGGACAGGGGTATCAGCCCCAGCATTTT.

This chain uses TRBV2 with TRBJ2-7; D ambiguous. Trimming stripped 6 bases from V and 3 bases from J, with 9 bases between. Germline V gene lookup returns CDR1 SNHLY and CDR2 FYNNEI. The CDR3 loop spans 12 amino acids. This CDR3 is CASRLDSYEQYF. In DNA, the CDR3 is TGTGCCAGCAGGCTTGATAGCTACGAGCAGTACTTC.

The rearrangement uses TRBV5-6 and TRBJ1-1; D is unresolved. This CDR3 has 11 residues. V shed 7 bases and J shed 4 bases, with 8 bases lying between them. Germline V gene lookup returns CDR1 SGHDT and CDR2 YYEEEE. The CDR3 region is CASSGFTEAFF. The DNA for the CDR3 is TGTGCCAGCTCGGGATTCACTGAAGCTTTCTTT.

This chain connects TRBV13 to TRBJ1-5; TRBD1 matches 7 bases. Trimming cost V 2 bases and J 2 bases; bases outside gene matches: 0. The CDR3 covers 14 residues. Germline lookup yields CDR1 PRHDT and CDR2 FYEKMQ (reference sequence). In nucleotides, the CDR3 is TGTGCCAGCAGCTTACAGGGGGGCAATCAGCCCCAGCATTTT. Encoded protein: CASSLQGGNQPQHF.

This chain connects TRBV7-8 to TRBJ2-2; 10 positions agree with TRBD2. CDR3 length: 17 amino acids. The germline CDR1 and CDR2 sequences are SGHVS and FQNEAQ. J gave up 7 bases and V 2 bases, and 10 bases lay outside the gene matches. The chain's CDR3 is CASSLRDGLAAGGELFF. CDR3 DNA: TGTGCCAGCAGCTTACGCGACGGACTAGCGGCGGGCGGGGAGCTGTTTTTT. Full variable domain (missing parts from reference TRBV7-8 and TRBJ2-2): GAGVSQSPRYKVAKRGQDVALRCDPISGHVSLFWYQQALGQGPEFLTYFQNEAQLDKSGLPSDRFFAERPEGSVSTLKIQRTQQEDSAVYLCASSLRDGLAAGGELFFGEGSRLTVL.

This chain joins TRBV11-2 and TRBJ1-1; no definite D call. CDR1 is SGHAT and CDR2 is FQNNGV in the germline V gene. This CDR3 region has 13 residues. Trimming removed 0 bases from V and 4 bases from J, with 6 bases in between. The CDR3 DNA is TGTGCCAGCAGCTTAGAGAGGGCCACTGAAGCTTTCTTT. Amino acids: CASSLERATEAFF.

The J gene is TRBJ2-2, the V gene TRBV5-1, with 7 bases matching TRBD2. The CDR3 runs to 16 residues. Germline V CDR1 and CDR2: SGHRS, YFSETQ. The V and J ends lost 1 base and 3 bases, in that order; junction bases with no gene match: 6. In DNA form, the CDR3 reads TGCGCCAGCAGCTTGTCCGGGCTAGCGGACACCGGGGAGCTGTTTTTT. Translated, it gives CASSLSGLADTGELFF.

In its sample, this clone was seen a few times. The chain is built from TRBV10-3 and TRBJ1-5, with D hard to call. The V and J ends lost 3 bases and 6 bases respectively, with 15 bases between them. CDR1 is ENHRY and CDR2 is SYGVKD in the germline V gene. The CDR3 spans 15 residues. Here the CDR3 reads CAISESLGVGQPQHF. CDR3 DNA: TGTGCCATCAGTGAATCCCTAGGAGTGGGTCAGCCCCAGCATTTT.

This chain joins TRBV29-1 and TRBJ2-5; tentatively, D is TRBD2 (5 bases). Trimming removed 7 bases at V and 5 bases at J, with 17 bases between. The V gene's germline CDR1 is SQVTM and CDR2 ANQGSEA. This CDR3 is built from 13 residues. The CDR3 coding sequence is TGCAGCGGGGTGGGCGCCTCGGGGGAGACCCAGTACTTC. Its protein is CSGVGASGETQYF.

V and J are TRBV13 and TRBJ2-3; 8 bases are a match to TRBD1. The CDR3 is 15 amino acids. Germline-derived CDR1 and CDR2 are PRHDT and FYEKMQ (reference sequence). Trimming cost V 5 bases and J 5 bases; bases outside gene matches: 9. The CDR3 nucleotides read TGTGCCAGCAGCGGTCCAGGGGGCCTGGGAGATACGCAGTATTTT. It specifies CASSGPGGLGDTQYF.

The J gene is TRBJ2-1, the V gene TRBV19; 8 bases agree with TRBD2. From germline, CDR1 is LNHDA and CDR2 SQIVND (reference sequence). The CDR3 is made up of 16 amino acids. V lost 3 bases, J lost 6 bases, and 10 bases stayed unmatched. The CDR3 spells CASSMIGAGGANEQFF. For the CDR3, the DNA is TGTGCCAGTAGTATGATCGGGGCGGGAGGTGCCAATGAGCAGTTCTTC.

This rearrangement joins TRBV4-1 to TRBJ2-7, with a tentative D call TRBD2 (6 bases). The V end lost 0 bases, the J end lost 9 bases, and 21 bases lay between the germline ends. CDR1 and CDR2 from the germline V gene are MGHRA and YSYEKL. The CDR3 has 16 amino acids. CDR3 sequence: CASSQDAGFGTLGQYF. DNA for the CDR3: TGCGCCAGCAGCCAAGATGCGGGGTTCGGGACCCTGGGGCAGTACTTC.

This clone was seen a single time. CDR3 residues: CASSGTANTGELFF. The CDR3 region has the DNA TGTGCCAGTAGCGGGACAGCGAACACCGGGGAGCTGTTTTTT. The chain uses TRBV19 and TRBJ2-2, with 7 positions matching TRBD1. Germline CDR1 and CDR2: LNHDA and SQIVND (reference sequence). With 6 bases clipped from V and 0 bases from J, the junction kept 1 base outside the gene matches. The CDR3 spans 14 residues.

This clone was observed a single time. The rearrangement links TRBV19 to TRBJ1-2, with D possibly being TRBD1 (6 bases). Between the trimmed V and J ends, which lost 1 base and 0 bases, there was a span of 9 bases. There are 15 residues in the CDR3. The germline CDR1 and CDR2 sequences are LNHDA and SQIVND (reference sequence). The CDR3 DNA follows: TGTGCCAGTAGTATAGCTCCAGGGGCTAACTATGGCTACACCTTC. This translates into CASSIAPGANYGYTF.

DNA of the CDR3: TGTGCCAGCAAAAAGGGACAGAAAAACACTGAAGCTTTCTTT. It specifies CASKKGQKNTEAFF. This chain links TRBV5-4 with TRBJ1-1; 7 bases align to TRBD1. With V trimmed by 6 bases and J by 2 bases, 7 bases remained unmatched. Germline V gives CDR1 SGHNT, CDR2 YYREEE (reference sequence). The CDR3 loop spans 14 amino acids.

The CDR3 coding sequence is TGCGCCAGCAGCCAAGTGGTACAGGGGGTGTCAACCCCTAGCACAGATACGCAGTATTTT. Translation: CASSQVVQGVSTPSTDTQYF. The chain is built from TRBV4-1 and TRBJ2-3; 8 nucleotides line up with TRBD1. The CDR3 has 20 amino acids. CDR1 MGHRA and CDR2 YSYEKL come from the germline V gene. The J segment lost 0 bases and the V segment lost 1 base, leaving 15 bases of the junction unmatched.

This clone appeared a single time. The chain combines TRBV6-5 with TRBJ2-7; tentatively, D is TRBD1 (6 bases). The V gene lost 7 bases and the J gene lost 6 bases, with 19 bases spanning the gap. The length of the CDR3 is 14 residues. Germline lookup yields CDR1 MNHEY and CDR2 SVGAGI. CDR3 sequence reads: CASMVAASRGEQYF. In nucleotides, the CDR3 is TGTGCCAGCATGGTCGCCGCCAGCAGGGGCGAGCAGTACTTC.

This chain links TRBV7-9 with TRBJ2-1, with 13 bases matching TRBD2. J gave up 2 bases and V 5 bases, and 9 bases lay outside the gene matches. Germline V gene data show CDR1 as SEHNR and CDR2 as FQNEAQ (reference sequence). The length of the CDR3 is 18 residues. The CDR3 spells CASSQPTSGGRTYNEQFF. The CDR3 coding sequence is TGTGCCAGCAGCCAGCCGACTAGCGGGGGGCGCACCTACAATGAGCAGTTCTTC.

This clone was found once. V is TRBV10-2 and J is TRBJ2-1; D is perhaps TRBD2 (6 bases). The V end lost 6 bases, the J end lost 0 bases, and 12 bases lay between the germline ends. Germline CDR1 and CDR2: WSHSY and SAAADI. The CDR3 sequence is 15 residues long. The CDR3 nucleotides are TGCGCCAGCAGCGGGAGAACCAGCTCCTACAATGAGCAGTTCTTC. Protein product: CASSGRTSSYNEQFF.